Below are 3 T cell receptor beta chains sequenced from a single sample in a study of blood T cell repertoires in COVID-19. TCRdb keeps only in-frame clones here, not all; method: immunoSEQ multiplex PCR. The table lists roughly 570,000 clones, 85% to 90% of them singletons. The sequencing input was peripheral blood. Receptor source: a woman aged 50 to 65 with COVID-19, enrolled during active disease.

DNA of the CDR3: TGTGCCAGCAGCCAAGACGCGGGGGCTGAAAAACTGTTTTTT. Translated, it gives CASSQDAGAEKLFF. The rearrangement joins TRBV4-2 to TRBJ1-4; possibly TRBD1 for D (6 bases). CDR3 length: 14 amino acids. Germline-derived CDR1 and CDR2 are LGHNA and YNFKEQ. The V end lost 0 bases, the J end lost 7 bases, and 9 bases lay between the germline ends.

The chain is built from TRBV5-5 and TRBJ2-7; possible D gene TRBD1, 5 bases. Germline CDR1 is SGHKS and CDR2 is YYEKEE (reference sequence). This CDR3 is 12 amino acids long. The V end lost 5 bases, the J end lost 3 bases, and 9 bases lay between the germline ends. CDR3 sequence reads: CASRFDSYEQYF. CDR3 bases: TGTGCCAGCAGATTCGACAGCTACGAGCAGTACTTC.

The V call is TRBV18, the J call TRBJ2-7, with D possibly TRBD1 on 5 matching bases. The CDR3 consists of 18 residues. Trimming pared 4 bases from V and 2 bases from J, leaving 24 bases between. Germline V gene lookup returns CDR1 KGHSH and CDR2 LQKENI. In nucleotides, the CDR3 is TGTGCCAGCTCACGACCTCCGAGAGACAGAAGGTACCCCTACGAGCAGTACTTC. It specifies CASSRPPRDRRYPYEQYF. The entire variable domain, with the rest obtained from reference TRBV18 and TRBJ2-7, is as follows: NAGVMQNPRHLVRRRGQEARLRCSPMKGHSHVYWYRQLPEEGLKFMVYLQKENIIDESGMPKERFSAEFPKEGPSILRIQQVVRGDSAAYFCASSRPPRDRRYPYEQYFGPGTRLTVT.